A single sample gave rise to the 10 T cell receptor beta chains below, sequenced in a study of blood T cell repertoires in COVID-19. Only in-frame clones appear in the TCRdb table, and some are missing; sequencing was by immunoSEQ multiplex PCR. The sample lists around 230,000 clones, 85% to 90% occurring once. The material sequenced was PBMCs or T cells enriched from blood (not recorded which). Every receptor here comes from a woman in her 30s with acute COVID-19.

The chain carries TRBV4-1 and TRBJ1-1; D is unresolved. Germline CDR1 MGHRA, CDR2 YSYEKL. This CDR3 has 13 amino acids. With 2 bases removed from V and 6 bases from J, the gap between germline ends came to 10 bases. CDR3 DNA sequence: TGCGCCAGCAGCCAAACAAGAGGTTCTGAAGCTTTCTTT. Encoded protein: CASSQTRGSEAFF.

The chain has TRBV2 and TRBJ2-1, with 8 bases identical to TRBD2. This CDR3 contains 14 residues. V dropped 5 bases and J dropped 5; count of bases not matched to a gene: 5. In germline, CDR1 is SNHLY, CDR2 FYNNEI. CDR3 nucleotides: TGTGCCAGCAGTTTAATAGCGGGGCACAATGAGCAGTTCTTC. Translating gives CASSLIAGHNEQFF.

The rearrangement joins TRBV7-9 to TRBJ1-4, with 8 bases identical to TRBD1. Germline CDR1 reads SEHNR; CDR2 reads FQNEAQ (reference sequence). The CDR3 has 15 residues. The trim removed 4 bases at V and 8 bases at J, leaving 9 bases unmatched. CDR3 bases: TGTGCCAGCAGCTATCCGACAGGGGAATCGGAAAAACTGTTTTTT. It encodes CASSYPTGESEKLFF.

V usage is TRBV29-1 and J usage is TRBJ2-1; TRBD2 matches at 10 bases. The CDR3 loop spans 17 amino acids. V gave up 6 bases and J gave up 0 bases; unmatched junction bases: 11. Per the germline V gene, CDR1 is SQVTM and CDR2 is ANQGSEA. CDR3 in DNA: TGCAGCGTCCCGCCGCCTAGCGGGGGACTCTCCTACAATGAGCAGTTCTTC. Amino acid sequence: CSVPPPSGGLSYNEQFF.

The chain has TRBV30 and TRBJ1-6; D perhaps matches TRBD1 (5 bases). V gave up 4 bases and J gave up 2 bases, with 12 bases separating them. CDR3 length: 15 residues. CDR1 is GTSNPN, CDR2 SVGIG, per germline (reference sequence). CDR3: CAWTRRGPYNSPLHF. CDR3 DNA sequence: TGTGCCTGGACCCGGCGGGGACCCTATAATTCACCCCTCCACTTT.

The J gene is TRBJ2-2, the V gene TRBV11-2, with TRBD2 matching 9 bases. The V and J ends lost 4 bases and 7 bases, in that order; junction bases with no gene match: 13. This CDR3 comprises 17 residues. The germline V gene encodes CDR1 SGHAT and CDR2 FQNNGV. CDR3: CASSSRWSGGLGGELFF. DNA of the CDR3: TGTGCCAGCAGCTCCCGGTGGAGCGGGGGGTTGGGCGGGGAGCTGTTTTTT.

This chain joins TRBV7-2 and TRBJ2-3; TRBD2 agrees at 8 bases. The CDR3 is made up of 15 amino acids. Trimming took 3 bases from V and 0 from J; bases not matched to a gene: 2. Germline-derived CDR1 and CDR2 are SGHTA and FQGNSA. The CDR3 bases are TGTGCCAGCAGCTTTAGCGGGGATAGCACAGATACGCAGTATTTT. Its protein is CASSFSGDSTDTQYF.

J is TRBJ1-1 and V is TRBV7-3; D is unclear. The length of the CDR3 is 13 residues. Germline CDR1 and CDR2: SGHTA and FQGTGA. The V and J ends lost 4 bases and 8 bases respectively, with 14 bases between them. The CDR3 DNA reads TGTGCCAGCAGCTCCGGCGGGTGGCGGGAAGCTTTCTTT. Its protein is CASSSGGWREAFF.

The chain is built from TRBV15 and TRBJ2-2, with D perhaps TRBD1 (6 bases). The V gene's germline CDR1 is LNHNV and CDR2 YYDKDF (reference sequence). The CDR3 length is 14 residues. V dropped 5 bases and J dropped 1 base, with 8 bases sitting between them. DNA for the CDR3: TGTGCCACCAGCCCGACAGGGAACACCGGGGAGCTGTTTTTT. Residues: CATSPTGNTGELFF.

This rearrangement joins TRBV6-1 to TRBJ1-1; D is possibly TRBD1 (5 bases). The CDR3 is 20 residues long. The germline gives CDR1 MNHNS, CDR2 SASEGT. Trimming cost V 2 bases and J 4 bases, with 29 bases left between them. CDR3 protein: CASSESDTDPWLLMFTEAFF. CDR3 in DNA: TGTGCCAGCAGTGAATCGGACACTGACCCTTGGTTGTTGATGTTCACTGAAGCTTTCTTT.